Sequencing of this TCR beta chain was carried out in a study of blood T cell repertoires in COVID-19. About the study: COVID-19 samples from acute and convalescent phases originated in the United States, Italy and Spain. The cDNA or gDNA used as material had been derived from T cells, B-cell-depleted T cells, or PBMCs.

Generated by immunoSEQ multiplex PCR, the TCRdb table keeps only in-frame clones and is missing some. The table lists fewer than 85,000 clones, around 90% of them singletons. V lost 7 bases, J lost 5 bases, and 4 bases stayed unmatched. The length of the CDR3 is 13 residues. CDR1 is MNHNY and CDR2 is SVGAGI in the germline V gene (reference sequence). The chain links TRBV6-6 to TRBJ1-2; 10 positions match TRBD1. This receptor was obtained from a man aged 55 to 69 with acute or convalescent COVID-19. What was sequenced was peripheral blood. This CDR3 is CASKPGQGYGYTF. In DNA form, the CDR3 reads TGTGCCAGCAAGCCGGGACAGGGGTATGGCTACACCTTC.